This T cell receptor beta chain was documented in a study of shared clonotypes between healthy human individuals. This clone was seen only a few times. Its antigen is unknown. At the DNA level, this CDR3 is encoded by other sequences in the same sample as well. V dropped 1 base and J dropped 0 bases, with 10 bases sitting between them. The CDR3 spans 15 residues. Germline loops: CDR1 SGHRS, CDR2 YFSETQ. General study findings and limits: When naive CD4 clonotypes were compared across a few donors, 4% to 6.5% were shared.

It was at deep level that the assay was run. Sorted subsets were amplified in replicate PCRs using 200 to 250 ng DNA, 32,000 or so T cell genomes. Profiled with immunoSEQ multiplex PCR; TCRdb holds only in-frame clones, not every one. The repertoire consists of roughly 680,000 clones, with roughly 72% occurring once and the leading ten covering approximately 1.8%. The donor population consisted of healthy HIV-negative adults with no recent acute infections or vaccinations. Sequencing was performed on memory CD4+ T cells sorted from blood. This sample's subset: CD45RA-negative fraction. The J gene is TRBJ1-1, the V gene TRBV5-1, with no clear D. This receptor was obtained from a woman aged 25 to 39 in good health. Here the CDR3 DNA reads TGCGCCAGCAGCTTGTCAGGACGGTTGAACACTGAAGCTTTCTTT. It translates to CASSLSGRLNTEAFF.